This is a list of T cell receptor beta chains from one sample in a study of breast tumors, draining lymph nodes, adjacent tissues. TCRdb analysed the multiplex PCR reads with MiXCR anew, one entry per CDR3 protein. The data hold about 270,000 distinct CDR3 sequences, with around 30% observed a single time. Sequences were obtained from axillary lymph node tissue. These receptor sequences come from a female donor with breast cancer. Some clones in this sample may be carry-over from other donors' samples. Each CDR3 is given with its conserved first and last residue. D genes are given only for firm matches. Where a row states a size, it is once, few, many or the class of an expanded clone; other rows omit it.

v_gene: TRBV5-8
d_gene: .
abundance: .
j_gene: TRBJ1-1
CDR3aa: CASSLWAYGEAGNTEAFF
CDR3nt: TGTGCCAGCAGCTTGTGGGCGTACGGGGAAGCGGGGAACACTGAAGCTTTCTTT

v_gene: TRBV24-1
d_gene: .
abundance: many
j_gene: TRBJ2-3
CDR3aa: CATSVGSTDTQYF
CDR3nt: TGTGCCACGTCGGTCGGGAGCACAGATACGCAGTATTTT

v_gene: TRBV15
d_gene: TRBD2
abundance: many
j_gene: TRBJ2-3
CDR3aa: CATRGLAGGSTDTQYF
CDR3nt: TGTGCCACCCGGGGACTAGCGGGAGGTAGCACAGATACGCAGTATTTT

v_gene: TRBV11-2
d_gene: .
abundance: many
j_gene: TRBJ1-6
CDR3aa: CASSWTAGNSPLHF
CDR3nt: TGTGCCAGCAGCTGGACGGCTGGGAATTCACCCCTCCACTTT

v_gene: TRBV6-1
d_gene: TRBD2
abundance: .
j_gene: TRBJ2-2
CDR3aa: CASSATSGWNTGELFF
CDR3nt: TGTGCCAGCAGTGCCACTAGCGGGTGGAACACCGGGGAGCTGTTTTTT

v_gene: TRBV4-3
d_gene: .
abundance: few
j_gene: TRBJ1-1
CDR3aa: CASSQEWRNTEAFF
CDR3nt: TGCGCCAGCAGCCAAGAATGGCGGAACACTGAAGCTTTCTTT

v_gene: TRBV2
d_gene: .
abundance: .
j_gene: TRBJ2-1
CDR3aa: CASRKQDSSYNEQFF
CDR3nt: TGTGCCAGCAGGAAACAGGATAGCTCCTACAATGAGCAGTTCTTC

v_gene: TRBV3-1
d_gene: TRBD1
abundance: .
j_gene: TRBJ1-5
CDR3aa: CASSPGQGEQPQHF
CDR3nt: TGTGCCAGCAGCCCCGGACAGGGTGAGCAGCCCCAGCATTTT

v_gene: TRBV12-3/TRBV12-4
d_gene: .
abundance: many
j_gene: TRBJ2-2
CDR3aa: CASSFLRDSGELFF
CDR3nt: TGTGCCAGCAGTTTCCTGAGGGACTCCGGGGAGCTGTTTTTT

v_gene: TRBV5-1
d_gene: .
abundance: .
j_gene: TRBJ2-7
CDR3aa: CASSPRGGPPGEQYF
CDR3nt: TGTGCCAGCAGTCCTAGGGGGGGCCCCCCGGGGGAGCAGTACTTC

v_gene: TRBV6-1
d_gene: .
abundance: many
j_gene: TRBJ2-5
CDR3aa: CASGEGVETQYF
CDR3nt: TGTGCCAGCGGGGAGGGGGTTGAGACCCAGTACTTC

v_gene: TRBV5-6
d_gene: .
abundance: many
j_gene: TRBJ2-3
CDR3aa: CASSLVASTDTQYF
CDR3nt: TGTGCCAGCAGCTTGGTAGCAAGCACAGATACGCAGTATTTT

v_gene: TRBV12-3/TRBV12-4
d_gene: TRBD2
abundance: many
j_gene: TRBJ2-1
CDR3aa: CASSPGLDSYNEQFF
CDR3nt: TGTGCCAGCAGTCCTGGACTAGATTCCTACAATGAGCAGTTCTTC

v_gene: TRBV5-4
d_gene: .
abundance: many
j_gene: TRBJ1-2
CDR3aa: CASSLREGYGYTF
CDR3nt: TGTGCCAGCAGCTTGAGAGAGGGGTATGGCTACACCTTC

v_gene: TRBV7-9
d_gene: TRBD1
abundance: many
j_gene: TRBJ1-2
CDR3aa: CASSLGTAGQDYGYTF
CDR3nt: TGTGCCAGCAGCTTGGGGACAGCCGGGCAGGACTATGGCTACACCTTC

v_gene: TRBV7-9
d_gene: .
abundance: many
j_gene: TRBJ1-3
CDR3aa: CASSPAGVPGNTIYF
CDR3nt: TGTGCCAGCAGCCCCGCCGGGGTCCCTGGAAACACCATATATTTT

v_gene: TRBV6-1
d_gene: .
abundance: .
j_gene: TRBJ2-1
CDR3aa: CASSEIYFWVDNEQFF
CDR3nt: TGTGCCAGCAGTGAAATTTATTTCTGGGTTGACAATGAGCAGTTCTTC

v_gene: TRBV20-1
d_gene: TRBD2
abundance: many
j_gene: TRBJ2-7
CDR3aa: CSALERTSGLREQYF
CDR3nt: TGCAGTGCCCTGGAGAGGACTAGCGGCCTACGGGAGCAGTACTTC

v_gene: TRBV10-2
d_gene: TRBD2
abundance: .
j_gene: TRBJ2-2
CDR3aa: CASSELAGGNTGELFF
CDR3nt: TGCGCCAGCAGTGAACTAGCGGGAGGCAACACCGGGGAGCTGTTTTTT

v_gene: TRBV10-2
d_gene: .
abundance: few
j_gene: TRBJ1-1
CDR3aa: CASSDWGLGDTEAFF
CDR3nt: TGCGCCAGCAGTGATTGGGGGCTTGGAGACACTGAAGCTTTCTTT

v_gene: TRBV6-5
d_gene: .
abundance: many
j_gene: TRBJ2-2
CDR3aa: CASSYNTGELFF
CDR3nt: TGTGCCAGCAGTTACAACACCGGGGAGCTGTTTTTT

v_gene: TRBV6-5
d_gene: TRBD1
abundance: few
j_gene: TRBJ2-1
CDR3aa: CASSYGGTGLYNEQFF
CDR3nt: TGTGCCAGCAGTTACGGAGGGACAGGGCTCTACAATGAGCAGTTCTTC

v_gene: TRBV11-2
d_gene: TRBD2
abundance: many
j_gene: TRBJ2-2
CDR3aa: CASSPLGAGVGELFF
CDR3nt: TGTGCCAGCAGCCCCCTAGGAGCGGGAGTCGGGGAGCTGTTTTTT

v_gene: TRBV12-3/TRBV12-4
d_gene: TRBD2
abundance: .
j_gene: TRBJ2-2
CDR3aa: CASSFNPDWTSSFVAGELFF
CDR3nt: TGTGCCAGCAGTTTCAACCCGGACTGGACTAGCTCATTCGTTGCCGGGGAGCTGTTTTTT

v_gene: TRBV12-3/TRBV12-4
d_gene: TRBD2
abundance: many
j_gene: TRBJ2-1
CDR3aa: CASSLSSGRAQFF
CDR3nt: TGTGCCAGCAGTTTATCCAGCGGGAGGGCTCAGTTCTTC

v_gene: TRBV20-1
d_gene: TRBD2
abundance: .
j_gene: TRBJ2-7
CDR3aa: CSAIGLSAGADSYEQYF
CDR3nt: TGCAGTGCTATCGGGTTATCAGCGGGAGCCGATTCCTACGAGCAGTACTTC

v_gene: TRBV5-1
d_gene: TRBD2
abundance: many
j_gene: TRBJ2-1
CDR3aa: CASRWGLAGRSYNEQFF
CDR3nt: TGCGCCAGCAGATGGGGACTAGCGGGACGCTCCTACAATGAGCAGTTCTTC

v_gene: TRBV4-1
d_gene: TRBD1
abundance: many
j_gene: TRBJ1-2
CDR3aa: CASSFGGGSDGYTF
CDR3nt: TGCGCCAGTTCTTTTGGAGGGGGCTCTGATGGCTACACCTTC

v_gene: TRBV30
d_gene: .
abundance: few
j_gene: TRBJ1-2
CDR3aa: CAWSTNYGYTF
CDR3nt: TGTGCCTGGAGTACAAACTATGGCTACACCTTC

v_gene: TRBV5-1
d_gene: .
abundance: many
j_gene: TRBJ2-3
CDR3aa: CASSLDGKLDTQYF
CDR3nt: TGCGCCAGCAGCTTGGACGGGAAGCTAGATACGCAGTATTTT

v_gene: TRBV19
d_gene: .
abundance: many
j_gene: TRBJ1-2
CDR3aa: CASSIRHNWDGYTF
CDR3nt: TGTGCCAGTAGTATCCGGCACAACTGGGACGGCTACACCTTC

v_gene: TRBV20-1
d_gene: TRBD2
abundance: .
j_gene: TRBJ2-3
CDR3aa: CSARASGGSTDTQYF
CDR3nt: TGCAGTGCTAGAGCCAGCGGGGGTAGCACAGATACGCAGTATTTT

v_gene: TRBV6-2/TRBV6-3
d_gene: .
abundance: few
j_gene: TRBJ2-3
CDR3aa: CASSYSLGGDTQYF
CDR3nt: TGTGCCAGCAGTTACTCGTTAGGGGGAGATACGCAGTATTTT

v_gene: TRBV4-2
d_gene: TRBD2
abundance: many
j_gene: TRBJ2-1
CDR3aa: CASSLKRELAAYNEQFF
CDR3nt: TGTGCCAGCAGCCTCAAGAGGGAACTAGCGGCCTACAATGAGCAGTTCTTC

v_gene: TRBV20-1
d_gene: .
abundance: many
j_gene: TRBJ2-2
CDR3aa: CSARDRQASNTGELFF
CDR3nt: TGCAGTGCTAGAGATCGGCAGGCTTCGAACACCGGGGAGCTGTTTTTT

v_gene: TRBV29-1
d_gene: TRBD2
abundance: many
j_gene: TRBJ2-3
CDR3aa: CSVERGLAGGGVTDTQYF
CDR3nt: TGCAGCGTTGAACGGGGACTAGCGGGAGGGGGAGTCACAGATACGCAGTATTTT

v_gene: TRBV5-1
d_gene: TRBD1
abundance: .
j_gene: TRBJ1-6
CDR3aa: CASSLSTGPNSPLHF
CDR3nt: TGCGCCAGCAGCTTGTCGACAGGGCCTAATTCGCCCCTCCACTTT

v_gene: TRBV20-1
d_gene: TRBD1
abundance: many
j_gene: TRBJ1-2
CDR3aa: CSAGDRGLNDGYTF
CDR3nt: TGCAGTGCTGGGGACAGGGGGCTTAATGATGGCTACACCTTC

v_gene: TRBV2
d_gene: .
abundance: many
j_gene: TRBJ1-5
CDR3aa: CASSPAREPQHF
CDR3nt: TGTGCCAGCAGTCCTGCGCGGGAGCCCCAGCATTTT

v_gene: TRBV7-8
d_gene: TRBD2
abundance: many
j_gene: TRBJ2-3
CDR3aa: CASSSTGLAGVYPTGTQYF
CDR3nt: TGTGCCAGCAGCTCCACGGGACTAGCGGGAGTCTACCCCACTGGTACGCAGTATTTT

v_gene: TRBV9
d_gene: .
abundance: many
j_gene: TRBJ2-2
CDR3aa: CASSPRTQNTGELFF
CDR3nt: TGTGCCAGCAGCCCCCGGACCCAAAACACCGGGGAGCTGTTTTTT

v_gene: TRBV20-1
d_gene: .
abundance: many
j_gene: TRBJ1-2
CDR3aa: CSAIPFYGYTF
CDR3nt: TGCAGTGCTATACCATTCTATGGCTACACCTTC

v_gene: TRBV29-1
d_gene: .
abundance: many
j_gene: TRBJ1-2
CDR3aa: CSVVRGAEGGYTF
CDR3nt: TGCAGCGTTGTGCGGGGGGCGGAGGGTGGCTACACCTTC

v_gene: TRBV25-1
d_gene: TRBD2
abundance: many
j_gene: TRBJ2-1
CDR3aa: CASSDGRARNEQFF
CDR3nt: TGTGCCAGCAGTGACGGGAGGGCGAGGAATGAGCAGTTCTTC

v_gene: TRBV30
d_gene: .
abundance: .
j_gene: TRBJ1-4
CDR3aa: CAWSGRTINEKLFF
CDR3nt: TGTGCCTGGAGTGGGAGAACGATTAATGAAAAACTGTTTTTT

v_gene: TRBV20-1
d_gene: .
abundance: .
j_gene: TRBJ2-5
CDR3aa: CSARDNSVREAQYF
CDR3nt: TGCAGTGCTAGGGATAATTCGGTCCGAGAGGCCCAGTACTTC

v_gene: TRBV20-1
d_gene: TRBD2
abundance: .
j_gene: TRBJ2-1
CDR3aa: CSASPLLAGAMDNEQFF
CDR3nt: TGCAGTGCTAGTCCCCTACTAGCGGGAGCAATGGACAATGAGCAGTTCTTC

v_gene: TRBV10-3
d_gene: .
abundance: many
j_gene: TRBJ2-1
CDR3aa: CAISDFGGEQFF
CDR3nt: TGTGCCATCAGTGATTTCGGCGGGGAGCAGTTCTTC

v_gene: TRBV25-1
d_gene: .
abundance: .
j_gene: TRBJ2-7
CDR3aa: CARSESSYEQYF
CDR3nt: TGTGCTAGGTCCGAAAGCTCCTACGAGCAGTACTTC

v_gene: TRBV9
d_gene: TRBD2
abundance: few
j_gene: TRBJ2-7
CDR3aa: CASSVGTSGSYEPYF
CDR3nt: TGTGCCAGCAGCGTAGGGACTAGCGGCTCCTACGAGCCGTACTTC

v_gene: TRBV12-3/TRBV12-4
d_gene: TRBD1
abundance: many
j_gene: TRBJ2-7
CDR3aa: CASTQSGTGELYEQYF
CDR3nt: TGTGCCAGCACCCAAAGTGGGACAGGGGAACTGTACGAGCAGTACTTC